This T cell receptor beta chain was found in a study of blood T cells in healthy people across ages. Germline loops: CDR1 DFQATT, CDR2 SNEGSKA (reference sequence). The V end was cut by 1 base, the J end by 5 bases, with 14 bases between. This CDR3 is 14 amino acids long. A few counts support this clonotype. Next came a second PCR, run for roughly 7 to 12 cycles, which used a sample-barcoded 5' primer along with a J-beta primer mix. TCRdb re-derived calls from the 5' RACE reads in MiXCR, one entry per CDR3 protein. The sample consists of 700,000 to 950,000 distinct CDR3 sequences, roughly 44% of them appearing once. In terms of origin and age, donors were healthy Caucasian individuals from Russia aged about 6 to 90.

J is TRBJ1-2 and V is TRBV20-1, with D uncertain. This TCR was recovered from a woman aged 60-75 years in good health. Sequenced: blood. DNA for the CDR3: TGCAGTGCTAGAGGGAAGGAGGCCTGGTATGGCTACACCTTC. Its translation is CSARGKEAWYGYTF.